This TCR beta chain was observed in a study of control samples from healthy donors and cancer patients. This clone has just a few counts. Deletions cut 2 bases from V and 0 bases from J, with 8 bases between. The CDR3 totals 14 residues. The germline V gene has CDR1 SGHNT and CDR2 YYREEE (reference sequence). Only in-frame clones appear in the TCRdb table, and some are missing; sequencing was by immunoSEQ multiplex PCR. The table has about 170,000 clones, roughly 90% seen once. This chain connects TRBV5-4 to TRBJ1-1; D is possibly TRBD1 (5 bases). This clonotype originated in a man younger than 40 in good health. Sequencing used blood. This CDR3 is CASSLTGMNTEAFF. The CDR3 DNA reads TGTGCCAGCAGCTTAACAGGAATGAACACTGAAGCTTTCTTT.